This TCR beta chain is from a study of T cell responses to AZD1222 COVID-19 vaccine. Overall study results and limits: No repertoire was sampled before or during the peak T cell response, only after it. Once two AZD1222 doses were given, Spike-specific TCR breadth and depth went up. A mostly white British donor set with more females was recruited, and clonal diversity was possibly underestimated.

This clone was seen a handful of times. The antigen is not known. Using immunoSEQ multiplex PCR, the repertoire was profiled, and TCRdb retains in-frame clones only, with some absent. Of 95,000 to 110,000 clones detected, over 75% appear once; the ten largest clones hold roughly 20%. Source: peripheral blood, taken on day 0 of AZD1222 vaccination. This receptor was taken from an adult in good health.

The CDR3 bases are TGTGCCAGCAGCCTACGAACAGGGTACAATGAGCAGTTCTTC. It translates to CASSLRTGYNEQFF. The chain couples TRBV7-9 to TRBJ2-1, with D tentatively TRBD1 (6 bases). Germline V gene data show CDR1 as SEHNR and CDR2 as FQNEAQ (reference sequence). This CDR3 region has 14 residues. V was cut by 5 bases and J by 4 bases, with 12 bases left in between.